This record concerns one T cell receptor (beta chain) sequence. Its antigen specificity is not known. These data originate in a study of control samples from healthy donors and cancer patients (dated by TCRdb to about 2020). The trim is 10 bases for V and 7 bases for J, with a gap of 14 bases between the germline ends. Counted from cysteine to phenylalanine, this CDR3 has 13 amino acids. Only the CDR3 portion is preserved as DNA: 39 bases, with reading frame beginning at the first base. CDR1 and CDR2 were assigned from the germline V gene as SGHTA and FQGNSA. The library came from the immunoSEQ multiplex PCR assay. TCRdb mirrors the immuneACCESS table, restricted to in-frame sequences. Some clones are absent from its copies; in checked studies, under half trace to an unresolved V gene, and the reason for the others is unknown. Per the sample table, the count is some 180,000 clones. The ten largest make up 2% to 2.5% of the sample.

Sequenced material: blood. The chain employs TRBV7-2 and TRBJ1-6; a tentative D match to TRBD1 spans 5 bases. This receptor was identified in a woman in her twenties or thirties in good health. CDR3 reads: CAIRRVSNSPLHF. The bases read TGTGCCATCCGCAGGGTATCGAATTCACCCCTCCACTTT. Reference TRBV7-2 and TRBJ1-6 genes cover what lies past the CDR3, so the full variable domain is GAGVSQSPSNKVTEKGKDVELRCDPISGHTALYWYRQSLGQGLEFLIYFQGNSAPDKSGLPSDRFSAERTGGSVSTLTIQRTQQEDSAVYLCAIRRVSNSPLHFGNGTRLTVT.